The sequence of this TCR beta chain was determined in a study of cytomegalovirus exposure and HLA in healthy donors (dated by TCRdb to about 2017). For context, the study as a whole: An earlier analysis of about 560 of the donors reported 276 Gb of sequence data and 90 million to 120 million unique TCR beta sequences obtained from approximately 180 million T cells. On average, around 230,000 unique TCR beta nucleotide sequences were sequenced per donor among several hundred genotyped donors of the cohort, with roughly 18% of those sequences being non-productive. Four to six DR-DQ haplotypes were handled as single units for association and clustering, since linkage in the cohort was strong. An earlier analysis of some 500 of the donors applied high-throughput TCR beta sequencing to assess whether each TCR beta V gene segment acted as functional or pseudogenic. A later analysis re-examined previously published TCR beta repertoires from 610 or so donors and added high-resolution HLA genotyping to investigate patterns of TCR occurrence. Alongside the repertoire data, information on donor age, sex, ethnicity and CMV serostatus was compiled. Both class I and class II loci were covered by HLA typing, at four-digit resolution. The aim of the study was to test whether cataloging public T cell receptors could identify signatures of past pathogen exposure. Of the roughly 430 genotyped donors, 65% to 90% fell in the genetic ancestry cluster associated with self-reported Caucasian donors. The study used immunosequencing to profile the T cell repertoires of approximately 650 subjects and linked those repertoires to cytomegalovirus serostatus. The number of typed donors differed by locus: about 620-630 for A, B, C, DRB1 and DQB1; approximately 520 for DQA1; some 610 for DPA1; and roughly 490 for DPB1. The later analysis used no new phenotypic data to find candidate immune exposures, relying instead on TCR beta sequences and their occurrence across donors. A later genetic analysis used genome-wide SNP genotypes for about 65% of the roughly 700 donors, treating that subset as a discovery cohort. To predict cytomegalovirus infection status, the study combined high-throughput TCR immunosequencing, statistical association of individual TCRs with disease status, and machine learning. In addition to the first cohort of 666 subjects, a separate validation cohort of about 120 different subjects was used. Every repertoire in the discovery cohort had been generated on one and the same sequencing platform. Roughly 300 gigabases of sequencing data and tens of millions of unique TCR sequences made up an early release that covered fewer than 650 HLA-typed donors.

Turning to this clone: Which antigen it targets is not known. It has no much larger one-base neighbor in the sample; base qualities were not kept.

The library was generated by the immunoSEQ multiplex PCR assay. For the multiplex PCR, a mixture combining 60 forward primers for TCR Vbeta segments and 13 reverse primers for TCR Jbeta segments was used. Amplification of the CDR3 region of rearranged TCR beta genes was performed with a multiplex PCR assay on genomic DNA. On the Illumina HiSeq System, the amplified TCR beta libraries were sequenced as 87-base-pair reads. On the study's bioinformatics: A later analysis tallied roughly 80 million unique TCR beta chains across the 666 repertoires, and approximately 11 million of those chains were shared by two or more donors. Raw reads were error-corrected and collapsed into unique sequences with a nearest-neighbor algorithm that merged closely related sequences to remove PCR and sequencing errors. To assign V, D and J gene segments, CDR3 sequences were aligned to IMGT reference sequences. For a sequence to be retained, at least a six-nucleotide match to both a V gene segment and a J gene segment was required. Rearrangements were called productive when the CDR3 lacked stop codons and stayed in frame with V and J; all others were non-productive. CDR3 was defined according to IMGT convention as the region running from the second conserved V-encoded cysteine to the conserved J-encoded phenylalanine. Sequences without an unambiguous match to a single V gene segment were excluded from the earlier analysis of about 600 of the donors. In an earlier analysis of 500 to 750 of the donors, V segments were called functional above 56.7% productive rearrangements and were called segregating when the between-donor standard deviation exceeded 5%. A statistical classification framework was developed to diagnose cytomegalovirus status using the catalog of TCR beta chain sequences. V and J gene assignment, in a later analysis, came from comparing TCR nucleotide sequences with IMGT/GENE-DB human TR gene sequences. Using the TCRdist pipeline, a later analysis assigned CDR3 sequences along with most-parsimonious VDJ recombination scenarios. In a later analysis, every TCR beta chain was defined by the combination of its CDR3 amino acid sequence and its V-gene family, and reads without a unique V-gene family were dropped. To address suspected cross-contamination and a sequencing artifact, a later analysis removed a few hundred highly shared, low-generation-probability nucleotide sequences. In a later analysis, a clonal expansion index for each public chain was calculated from normalized within-repertoire ranks of inferred template counts. Generation probabilities in a later analysis came from a VDJ recombination model fitted to out-of-frame rearrangements, and those results were checked against IGoR. In a later analysis, TCR-TCR, TCR-HLA and TCR-CMV co-occurrence was scored with hypergeometric tests, and a repertoire-size bias correction was applied to TCR pairs. In a later analysis, false discovery rates were estimated by permuting HLA or CMV assignments 20 times. A later analysis grouped co-occurring TCRs with DBSCAN, adding TCRdist sequence similarity when clustering within HLA-allele-positive subsets. Repertoires with fewer than 30,000 or more than 120,000 public chains were left out of co-occurrence clustering, as were five repertoires with anomalous nucleotide sharing. TCRdb obtained this table from immuneACCESS and retained in-frame rearrangements with V and J assigned. These tables miss some clones; where compared with another copy, unresolved V genes account for less than half of the shortfall, and the remainder is unexplained. V and J calls and clone size follow that table, whereas D and trimming were derived from the DNA. Present in this sample are about 110,000 clones, around three quarters of which were seen just once. Of the sample, 5.2% is held by the ten largest clones.

The cohort was made up of 500 to 850 healthy bone marrow donors. Cohort members were all nominally healthy when sampled, although unrecorded immune exposures were likely present. The donor was CMV seropositive and was included in the group of approximately 300 seropositive cohort members. Every donor gave a peripheral blood sample, and the peripheral blood mononuclear cells from that sample were used for TCR beta sequencing. The Qiagen DNeasy Blood Extraction Kit was used to extract genomic DNA from the blood cell samples. Broad study findings and their caveats: Most TCR sequences were seen in very few donors, while some public TCRs were found in many individuals. In the study, some 160 TCR beta chains were listed as associated with cytomegalovirus. Because counts were too low, roughly 18 rarely observed V segments, including chromosome 9 orphons, were left out of the earlier analysis of about 620 of the donors. Only TCR beta chains were sequenced in this cohort, and the absence of alpha or paired-chain data limited detectable features. In a later analysis, HLA-associated TCR beta chains showed more clonal expansion and lower generation probabilities than non-associated chains that were equally common. Several of the top co-occurrence clusters appeared to be linked to parvovirus B19, influenza, CMV and Epstein-Barr virus, according to a later analysis. A few of the identified cytomegalovirus-associated TCR beta chains were confirmed in vitro to be specific for cytomegalovirus antigens. A later analysis found that TCR association rates varied across HLA loci, with DRB1 alleles showing the most associated TCRs and HLA-C alleles the fewest. At a false discovery rate of 0.05, a later analysis linked some 17,000 TCR beta sequences to specific HLA alleles. The sequencing pipeline was judged likely to have produced a cluster of highly shared sequence variants as a technical artifact. In an earlier analysis of roughly 500 of the donors, most TCR beta V segments appeared in productive rearrangements about 90% or about 30% of the time, broadly matching IMGT annotations. In both the original and validation cohorts, the classifier was reported to diagnose cytomegalovirus status with high specificity and sensitivity. A later genetic analysis associated a missense DCLRE1C variant with V-gene and J-gene trimming of TCR beta chains, and an independent cohort replicated the association. Correlated functional status among segregating V segments might reflect linkage disequilibrium, but an unknown experimental factor could not be ruled out. When HLA alleles, especially DR and DQ, strongly co-occurred, TCR associations were difficult to assign to individual alleles. Most CMV-associated TCR beta chains appeared to be HLA-restricted in a later analysis, and the HLA associations seemed to be driven largely by CMV exposure. The 87-base-pair reads could not distinguish some IMGT-functional V segments, including TRBV6-2 and TRBV6-3, so those segments were excluded. A later genetic analysis reported fewer N-insertions in productive TCRs among donors in an Asian-associated ancestry cluster than the roughly 700-donor mean. It was suggested by the authors that the approach could potentially be generalized to other disease states and immunological phenotypes. Because HLA typing was missing for some donors at each locus, association tests included only the typed subset. Immune exposure information for the cohort was limited to CMV serostatus. A further reported finding was that TCR beta sequences accurately predicted the HLA-A and HLA-B alleles for most subjects in the first cohort. The presence/absence analyses assumed that sequencing depth was roughly uniform across donors, and that assumption may not be true.

CDR1 and CDR2 are drawn from the germline V gene: MNHEY, SVGAGI. V is cut by 8 bases and J by 1 base, and the space between the germline ends is 15 bases. The CDR3 goes from the cysteine to the phenylalanine over 15 residues. Here the CDR3 DNA is all that survives: 45 bases in frame from base 1. The sequenced sample consisted of PBMCs. The clonotype comes from a female donor in good health and CMV-seropositive. The chain links TRBV6-5 with TRBJ1-3; the D gene is possibly TRBD1, with 5 bases matching. The CDR3 corresponds to CASGRQLESGNTIYF. The DNA is as follows: TGTGCCAGCGGGCGACAGCTAGAATCTGGAAACACCATATATTTT.